These 26 T cell receptor beta chains came from one sample sequenced in a study of neurological immune-mediated disorders. Noted time point: longitudinal time-point 1 (baseline). Each CDR3 protein is one row after TCRdb ran MiXCR on the 5' RACE reads. This table holds fewer than 90,000 distinct CDR3 sequences, about a tenth found once. Sequenced sample: PBMCs. The origin of the receptors is a man younger than 40 in good health.

At least ten counts were recorded for this clonotype. CDR3: CASSLGVMETQYF. The CDR3 DNA reads as TGCGCCAGCAGCTTGGGAGTGATGGAGACCCAGTACTTC. The V gene is TRBV5-1, the J gene TRBJ2-5; D is unclear. Germline CDR1 is SGHRS and CDR2 is YFSETQ. Trimming shortened V by 0 bases and J by 5 bases, and 8 bases separated the two germline ends. The CDR3 contains 13 residues.

In this sample, this clonotype turned up a few times. V gene TRBV6-1 combines with J gene TRBJ2-5; tentative D call: TRBD2 (6 bases). The CDR3 is 14 amino acids. Looked up from germline, CDR1 is MNHNS and CDR2 is SASEGT. V shed 8 bases and J shed 5 bases, with 18 bases lying between them. DNA for the CDR3: TGTGCCAGCGGGGACTCCTTCAGAGGGGAGACCCAGTACTTC. Translating gives CASGDSFRGETQYF.

The chain joins TRBV28 to TRBJ1-5, with D unresolved. Germline values: CDR1 MDHEN, CDR2 SYDVKM. Trimming took off 3 bases at V and 3 bases at J, with 15 bases between the two ends. The CDR3 runs to 16 residues. The CDR3 spells CASSFGYGRDNQPQHF. The CDR3 DNA follows: TGTGCCAGCAGTTTTGGATACGGACGGGACAATCAGCCCCAGCATTTT.

This clonotype was counted many times. This chain links TRBV29-1 with TRBJ1-4, with 7 positions matching TRBD1. After removal of 6 bases from V and 4 bases from J, the junction contained 8 bases not matched to a gene. The CDR3 is 14 residues long. Germline CDR1 is SQVTM and CDR2 is ANQGSEA. In DNA form, the CDR3 reads TGCAGCGTGGGGGGGCAGGGGGGTAATGAAAAACTGTTTTTT. This gives the protein CSVGGQGGNEKLFF. The complete variable domain, with remaining parts taken from reference TRBV29-1 and TRBJ1-4, reads SAVISQKPSRDICQRGTSLTIQCQVDSQVTMMFWYRQQPGQSLTLIATANQGSEATYESGFVIDKFPISRPNLTFSTLTVSNMSPEDSSIYLCSVGGQGGNEKLFFGSGTQLSVL.

DNA of the CDR3: TGTGCCAGCAGCTTTGAAATAGGACAGGGGACCGGGGAGCTGTTTTTT. Translating gives CASSFEIGQGTGELFF. The chain is built from TRBV7-9 and TRBJ2-2; 9 bases are shared with TRBD1. Per the germline V gene, CDR1 is SEHNR and CDR2 is FQNEAQ (reference sequence). The CDR3 spans 16 residues. V lost 3 bases and J lost 5; bases outside the gene matches: 7. The full variable domain, rest sourced from reference TRBV7-9 and TRBJ2-2, is DTGVSQNPRHKITKRGQNVTFRCDPISEHNRLYWYRQTLGQGPEFLTYFQNEAQLEKSRLLSDRFSAERPKGSFSTLEIQRTEQGDSAMYLCASSFEIGQGTGELFFGEGSRLTVL.

This clonotype was counted at least ten times. V gene TRBV3-1 combines with J gene TRBJ2-2; TRBD2 agrees at 8 bases. The V and J ends lost 4 bases and 4 bases, in that order; junction bases with no gene match: 2. The V gene's germline CDR1 is LGHDT and CDR2 YNNKEL (reference sequence). The CDR3 loop spans 14 amino acids. The CDR3: CASSRGRPTGELFF. In nucleotides, the CDR3 is TGTGCCAGCAGCCGCGGGAGGCCCACCGGGGAGCTGTTTTTT.

Here the CDR3 DNA reads TGCGCCAGCAGCTTGGCCCCGATGGGGGCCGATAATTCACCCCTCCACTTT. Its protein is CASSLAPMGADNSPLHF. The chain employs TRBV5-1 and TRBJ1-6; possible D gene TRBD1, 6 bases. From germline, CDR1 is SGHRS and CDR2 YFSETQ. This CDR3 spans 17 amino acids. Trimming left V 0 bases short and J 5 bases short, with 15 bases between.

This clonotype showed up many times. The chain employs TRBV11-2 and TRBJ2-7; the D is unclear. The germline gives CDR1 SGHAT, CDR2 FQNNGV. The CDR3 consists of 13 residues. V was pared by 1 base and J by 3 bases, with 7 bases between. This chain's CDR3 is CASSLGRGYEQYF. The DNA for the CDR3 is TGTGCCAGCAGCTTAGGAAGAGGCTACGAGCAGTACTTC.

In its sample, this clonotype was seen many times. The chain combines TRBV4-2 with TRBJ1-1, with D possibly TRBD1 on 5 matching bases. This CDR3 comprises 15 residues. Trimming removed 1 base from V and 5 bases from J, with 14 bases in between. Germline CDR1 is LGHNA and CDR2 is YNFKEQ. The CDR3 DNA is TGTGCCAGCAGCCAAGGGGAGGGGCAGGGTACTGAAGCTTTCTTT. Encoded protein: CASSQGEGQGTEAFF.

This clonotype was picked up a small number of times. This could be a read error, since a much larger clone is one nucleotide away. The V call is TRBV28, the J call TRBJ2-4; D is possibly TRBD2 (5 bases). The CDR3 extends over 15 amino acids. Trimming took 2 bases from V and 2 from J, leaving 10 bases between them. CDR1 and CDR2 (germline): MDHEN, SYDVKM. The CDR3 region has the DNA TGTGCCAGCAGTTTAGGGGTCGGGACCAAAAACATTCAGTACTTC. It codes for CASSLGVGTKNIQYF.

This clonotype was counted many times. The chain combines TRBV4-1 with TRBJ2-2, with D unresolved. The CDR3 totals 12 residues. The V and J ends lost 1 base and 6 bases respectively, with 3 bases between them. Germline V gene lookup returns CDR1 MGHRA and CDR2 YSYEKL. The CDR3 here is CASSQVAGELFF. The CDR3 coding sequence is TGCGCCAGCAGCCAAGTTGCCGGGGAGCTGTTTTTT.

The sample holds many counts of this clonotype. This sequence joins TRBV28 and TRBJ2-1; D remains unclear. Germline V gives CDR1 MDHEN, CDR2 SYDVKM. V dropped 3 bases and J dropped 9 bases, with 6 bases sitting between them. The CDR3 has 11 amino acids. In nucleotides, the CDR3 is TGTGCCAGCAGTTTTCTCAGTGAGCAGTTCTTC. It codes for CASSFLSEQFF.

This clonotype was picked up many times. This chain links TRBV9 with TRBJ2-3, with unresolved D. Trimming removed 3 bases from V and 4 bases from J, with 9 bases in between. Germline-derived CDR1 and CDR2 are SGDLS and YYNGEE. This CDR3 contains 13 residues. The CDR3 bases are TGTGCCAGCAGCGCCGTGTCTTCAGATACGCAGTATTTT. Amino acids: CASSAVSSDTQYF. Based on the CDR3 plus reference TRBV9 and TRBJ2-3, the full variable domain is DSGVTQTPKHLITATGQRVTLRCSPRSGDLSVYWYQQSLDQGLQFLIQYYNGEERAKGNILERFSAQQFPDLHSELNLSSLELGDSALYFCASSAVSSDTQYFGPGTRLTVL.

Comments on this clonotype: A much larger clone is a single base away; this may be a read error. This chain links TRBV21-1 with TRBJ2-7; TRBD1 is taken as the D call from the table, unchecked against the DNA. TRBV21-1 is a pseudogene locus. The CDR3 runs 15 residues. The CDR3: CVSSPTDLGPYEQYF. The CDR3 nucleotides read TGTGTCAGCAGCCCGACAGACCTGGGTCCCTACGAGCAGTACTTC.

This chain joins TRBV27 and TRBJ2-7, with D perhaps assigned TRBD1 or TRBD2 (5 bases each). Trimming took 6 bases from V and 3 from J, leaving 18 bases between them. Germline-derived CDR1 and CDR2 are MNHEY and SMNVEV (reference sequence). CDR3 size: 15 residues. The CDR3 bases are TGTGCCAGCAGCTCTACCGGGACCCTTGACTACGAGCAGTACTTC. This encodes CASSSTGTLDYEQYF.

About this clonotype: This may be a read error, as it is one base from a much larger clone. CDR3 sequence reads: CASVDRGHGYIF. CDR3 coding DNA: TGTGCCAGCGTTGACAGGGGCCATGGCTACATCTTC. This sequence joins TRBV3-1 and TRBJ1-2; 8 nucleotides align to TRBD1. Germline lookup yields CDR1 LGHDT and CDR2 YNNKEL (reference sequence). CDR3 length equals 12 residues.

This chain uses TRBV2 with TRBJ2-5; TRBD2 might be the D (6 bases). CDR1 SNHLY and CDR2 FYNNEI come from the germline V gene. The CDR3 length is 13 residues. V lost 7 bases to trimming and J lost 4 bases, with 13 bases between them. CDR3 sequence reads: CASMRTEGETQYF. In DNA, the CDR3 is TGTGCCAGCATGAGGACGGAGGGAGAGACCCAGTACTTC. The entire variable domain, with the rest obtained from reference TRBV2 and TRBJ2-5, is as follows: EPEVTQTPSHQVTQMGQEVILRCVPISNHLYFYWYRQILGQKVEFLVSFYNNEISEKSEIFDDQFSVERPDGSNFTLKIRSTKLEDSAMYFCASMRTEGETQYFGPGTRLLVL.

The rearrangement uses TRBV7-2 and TRBJ2-1, with 8 bases identical to TRBD2. Germline V CDR1 and CDR2: SGHTA, FQGNSA. The CDR3 is made up of 16 amino acids. Trimming took 4 bases from V and 2 from J; bases not matched to a gene: 7. CDR3 in DNA: TGTGCCAGCAGCTCCCTTAGCGGGATGCCCTACAATGAGCAGTTCTTC. Encoded protein: CASSSLSGMPYNEQFF.

This clonotype was counted ten times or more. The gene calls are TRBV24-1 and TRBJ2-1, with D unclear. The germline V gene encodes CDR1 KGHDR and CDR2 SFDVKD. Trimming took 6 bases from V and 3 from J, leaving 8 bases between them. This CDR3 contains 13 residues. DNA of the CDR3: TGTGCCACCAGTTCCTTCGGCTACAATGAGCAGTTCTTC. Residues: CATSSFGYNEQFF.

This clonotype occurred many times. The chain carries TRBV9 and TRBJ2-7; no clear D gene. V dropped 4 bases and J dropped 4 bases, with 9 bases sitting between them. The CDR3 runs to 12 residues. Germline values: CDR1 SGDLS, CDR2 YYNGEE. The CDR3 here is CASSPDMYEQYF. The CDR3, as DNA: TGTGCCAGCAGCCCAGACATGTACGAGCAGTACTTC.

This chain connects TRBV5-1 to TRBJ1-1; 8 bases are shared with TRBD1. This CDR3 comprises 16 residues. The V segment lost 1 base and the J segment 5 bases; nucleotides outside the gene matches: 10. From germline, CDR1 is SGHRS and CDR2 YFSETQ. The CDR3 nucleotides are TGCGCCAGCAGCTTGAGGGGACAGGATTGGGAAACTGAAGCTTTCTTT. Protein: CASSLRGQDWETEAFF. Full variable domain (outside the CDR3, taken from reference TRBV5-1 and TRBJ1-1): KAGVTQTPRYLIKTRGQQVTLSCSPISGHRSVSWYQQTPGQGLQFLFEYFSETQRNKGNFPGRFSGRQFSNSRSEMNVSTLELGDSALYLCASSLRGQDWETEAFFGQGTRLTVV.

This clonotype was observed at least ten times. The rearrangement joins TRBV29-1 to TRBJ2-1; 13 bases map to TRBD2. CDR3 size: 15 residues. Germline CDR1 SQVTM, CDR2 ANQGSEA. Unmatched junction bases numbered 1, after V lost 4 bases and J lost 1 base. CDR3 bases: TGCAGCGTTGTGACTAGCGGGAGGTCCTACAATGAGCAGTTCTTC. Protein product: CSVVTSGRSYNEQFF.

This clonotype came up many times. This chain connects TRBV20-1 to TRBJ2-1, with D perhaps TRBD1 or TRBD2 (5 bases each). V lost 4 bases, J lost 5 bases, and 18 bases lay in between. Germline loops: CDR1 DFQATT, CDR2 SNEGSKA (reference sequence). This CDR3 is 15 amino acids long. CDR3 amino acids: CSATRDPATNNEQFF. In DNA form, the CDR3 reads TGCAGTGCTACTAGGGACCCCGCCACGAACAATGAGCAGTTCTTC.

As for this clonotype: This clone may be a read error of a much larger clone one base away. The chain combines TRBV28 with TRBJ2-7; D is undetermined. The CDR3 loop spans 10 amino acids. Germline loops: CDR1 MDHEN, CDR2 SYDVKM. In DNA form, the CDR3 reads TGTACCAGCAGTACTAACGAGCAGTACTTC. It encodes CTSSTNEQYF.

This clonotype was observed at least ten times. The chain recombines TRBV29-1 with TRBJ2-7; tentatively, D is TRBD1 (7 bases). The CDR3 loop spans 14 amino acids. CDR1 SQVTM and CDR2 ANQGSEA come from the germline V gene. Trimming shortened V by 5 bases and J by 2 bases, and 16 bases separated the two germline ends. The CDR3 region is CSVLRGTDPYEQYF. As DNA, the CDR3 is TGCAGCGTTCTACGGGGGACAGACCCCTACGAGCAGTACTTC.

The J gene is TRBJ2-3, the V gene TRBV7-6, with D maybe TRBD2 (5 bases). This CDR3 is 16 amino acids long. V shed 5 bases and J shed 0 bases, with 15 bases lying between them. Per the germline V gene, CDR1 is SGHVS and CDR2 is FNYEAQ. The CDR3 is CASSPRAASSTDTQYF. CDR3 coding DNA: TGTGCCAGCAGCCCGCGGGCAGCTTCTAGCACAGATACGCAGTATTTT.